This paragraph covers one TCR beta chain sequence. Its target is unknown. The source of the sample is a study of response to subunit inactivated influenza vaccine. General study points: Seasonal influenza vaccination, on each occasion, was suggested by the authors to recruit few new T cells.

V was pared by 4 bases and J by 5 bases, with 10 bases of the junction left unmatched. The length of the CDR3 is 15 residues. The germline V gene encodes CDR1 MGHRA and CDR2 YSYEKL. TCRdb used MiXCR to reprocess the RT-PCR reads, holding one entry per CDR3 protein. The repertoire has over 750,000 distinct CDR3 sequences, 21% of them found once; the top ten carry around 9.6%. This sample comprised PBMCs from blood, obtained approximately 5 days after vaccination. The chain links TRBV4-1 to TRBJ2-7; the match to TRBD1 covers 8 bases. The receptor was derived from a man in his forties or fifties who received an inactivated influenza vaccine. This chain's CDR3 is CASSRLLGQADEQYF. CDR3 sequence (DNA): TGCGCCAGCAGCCGTCTCCTGGGACAGGCCGACGAGCAGTACTTC.